These T cell receptor beta chains were read from a single sample in a study of early T cells in non-severe SARS-CoV-2 infection. TCRdb processed the 5' RACE reads anew with MiXCR; each CDR3 protein has one entry. The profile shows approximately 77,000 distinct CDR3 sequences, less than 15% of them singletons. The specimen was whole blood. The receptor source for this set is an adult who was a healthcare worker with PCR-confirmed SARS-CoV-2 infection or an uninfected control (not recorded which). Each CDR3 is given with its conserved first and last residue. The order of the fields is V gene, D gene, clone size, J gene, CDR3 DNA, CDR3 protein. The D gene is left open where the match is weak. A row's size may be missing; if present it is once, few, many or a size class.

TRBV7-7	TRBD2	many	TRBJ2-5	TGTGCCAGCACCGCCTTAGCGGGAACAGATGAGACCCAGTACTTC	CASTALAGTDETQYF
TRBV20-1	TRBD1	many	TRBJ1-5	TGCAGTGCTAGAGGAGGACAGGTCTATCAGCCCCAGCATTTT	CSARGGQVYQPQHF
TRBV30	TRBD1	few	TRBJ2-5	TGTGCCTGGGCTAGACAGGGGGCATCAAAGACCCAGTACTTC	CAWARQGASKTQYF
TRBV7-2	.	few	TRBJ1-2	TGTGCCAGCAGCTTGGCCAGGGGTAGGAGGGGCTATGGCTACACCTTC	CASSLARGRRGYGYTF
TRBV18	TRBD1	many	TRBJ2-1	TGTGCCAGCTCACCACCTGGGACAGGGTACAATGAGCAGTTCTTC	CASSPPGTGYNEQFF
TRBV29-1	.	.	TRBJ2-3	TGCAGCGTTGAATCCTCTAGCGCAGATACGCAGTATTTT	CSVESSSADTQYF
TRBV3-1	.	.	TRBJ2-7	TGTGCCAGCAGCCCCCCAAGGGCAGGGAGCTCCTACGAGCAGTACTTC	CASSPPRAGSSYEQYF
TRBV3-1	.	few	TRBJ1-2	TGTGCCAGCAGCCAGGCTGACAGCTATGGCTACACCTTC	CASSQADSYGYTF
TRBV5-1	.	.	TRBJ2-4	TGCGCCAGCAGCTTATGGACGGTCGCCGGAGACATTCAGTACTTC	CASSLWTVAGDIQYF
TRBV29-1	.	medium-sized	TRBJ2-1	TGCAGCGTTGACTTCGACATCAATGAGCAGTTCTTC	CSVDFDINEQFF
TRBV2	.	.	TRBJ2-3	TGTGCCAGCAGTGGGGACGGATATATTTTCACAACGACGCAGTATTTT	CASSGDGYIFTTTQYF
TRBV6-1	.	.	TRBJ2-1	TGTGCCAGCGGAGTATACGAAGCGAGCTCCTACAATGAGCAGTTCTTC	CASGVYEASSYNEQFF
TRBV4-1	TRBD2	many	TRBJ2-7	TGCGCCAGCAGCTCCCGGACTAGCGGGAATGGCGAGCAGTACTTC	CASSSRTSGNGEQYF
TRBV13	TRBD2	.	TRBJ2-1	TGTGCCAGCAGTCGGATGGGGGGGAGTCATGAGCAGTTCTTC	CASSRMGGSHEQFF
TRBV6-4	.	.	TRBJ2-2	TGTGCCAGCAGTGACAAGAACACCGGGGAGCTGTTTTTT	CASSDKNTGELFF
TRBV7-9	.	.	TRBJ2-7	TGTGCCAGCAGCTTAAGTTTAGACGGGGGCGAGCAGTACTTC	CASSLSLDGGEQYF
TRBV12-3/TRBV12-4	TRBD2	few	TRBJ2-3	TGTGCCAGCAGTTTATCTAGCGGGAGGAATACGCAGTATTTT	CASSLSSGRNTQYF
TRBV29-1	.	many	TRBJ2-1	TGCAGCGTTGGGATAGGGATCAAGTACAATGAGCAGTTCTTC	CSVGIGIKYNEQFF
TRBV7-9	.	.	TRBJ2-5	TGTGCCCTCCTCGGGAATGGAGAGACCCAGTACTTC	CALLGNGETQYF
TRBV9	.	.	TRBJ2-1	TGTGCCAGCAGCGTCTCCCTGGACGAAGGCAATGAGCAGTTCTTC	CASSVSLDEGNEQFF
TRBV5-1	TRBD2	.	TRBJ2-5	TGCGCCAGCAAAGGTGGGCTTCGGACTAGCGGGAGAGTGGAGACCCAGTACTTC	CASKGGLRTSGRVETQYF
TRBV30	.	many	TRBJ2-1	TGTGCCTGGAGTGTAAGTAACTGGGATGAGCAGTTCTTC	CAWSVSNWDEQFF
TRBV12-3/TRBV12-4	.	many	TRBJ1-1	TGTGCCAGCAGTTTATCGGGGGCGCGGACTGAAGCTTTCTTT	CASSLSGARTEAFF
TRBV5-4	.	many	TRBJ1-1	TGTGCCAGCAGCTCGACCCCTAACACTGAAGCTTTCTTT	CASSSTPNTEAFF
TRBV29-1	TRBD1	.	TRBJ2-7	TGCAGCTCCAAGGGGACAGGGGGCCACGAGCAGTACTTC	CSSKGTGGHEQYF
TRBV19	TRBD2	few	TRBJ2-1	TGTGCCAGTAGTATAGGTCTAGCGGGAGCCGGATACAATGAGCAGTTCTTC	CASSIGLAGAGYNEQFF
TRBV2	TRBD1	.	TRBJ1-1	TGTGCCAGCAGTCTTCAGGGGGCGGACACTGAAGCTTTCTTT	CASSLQGADTEAFF
TRBV27	TRBD1	many	TRBJ2-5	TGTGCCAGCAGTTTACTAGGGGACAGAGGGACCCAGTACTTC	CASSLLGDRGTQYF
TRBV7-2	.	few	TRBJ2-1	TGTGCCAGCAGCGGAGCCGGGGACGAGCAGTTCTTC	CASSGAGDEQFF
TRBV20-1	.	.	TRBJ1-5	TGCAGTGCTAGAGGCAGCGAGGGGCAGCCCCAGCATTTT	CSARGSEGQPQHF
TRBV6-2/TRBV6-3	.	.	TRBJ2-5	TGTGCCAGCAGTTACGAAGAGAAAGAGACCCAGTACTTC	CASSYEEKETQYF
TRBV5-1	.	many	TRBJ2-3	TGCGCCAGCAGCTTGTTGGGCGGGGCCTACACAGATACGCAGTATTTT	CASSLLGGAYTDTQYF
TRBV28	.	few	TRBJ2-1	TGTGCCAGCAGTTCTCAACTAGTTTTCGATGAGCAGTTCTTC	CASSSQLVFDEQFF
TRBV6-5	.	few	TRBJ1-1	TGTGCCAGCAGTTTAGTGCGGAACACTGAAGCTTTCTTT	CASSLVRNTEAFF
TRBV7-3	TRBD2	many	TRBJ2-2	TGTGCCAGCAGCCCAGCCCTAGCGGGATACACCGGGGAGCTGTTTTTT	CASSPALAGYTGELFF
TRBV27	.	few	TRBJ2-1	TGTGCCAGCAGTTCCGGACCCTACAATGAGCAGTTCTTC	CASSSGPYNEQFF
TRBV5-5	TRBD2	.	TRBJ2-5	TGTGCCAGCAGCTTGGTACTAGCGGGGTCCCAAGAGACCCAGTACTTC	CASSLVLAGSQETQYF
TRBV20-1	.	.	TRBJ2-3	TGCAGTGCTGGGGGATTGGGCAGCACAGATACGCAGTATTTT	CSAGGLGSTDTQYF
TRBV12-3/TRBV12-4	.	few	TRBJ2-3	TGTGCCAGCAATCAAGGGCTTGGCACAGATACGCAGTATTTT	CASNQGLGTDTQYF
TRBV7-9	.	.	TRBJ2-1	TGTGCCAGCAGCTTAGGGGCAGGACCTAATGAGCAGTTCTTC	CASSLGAGPNEQFF
TRBV7-8	.	many	TRBJ1-5	TGTGCCAGCTCCAAACGAGGGACCAATCAGCCCCAGCATTTT	CASSKRGTNQPQHF